This entry lists 12 T cell receptor beta chains sequenced from one sample in a study of blood T cell repertoires in COVID-19. TCRdb's table, derived via immunoSEQ multiplex PCR, lists solely in-frame clones and lacks some. The table has about 260,000 clones, over 80% seen once. Sequenced: peripheral blood. The receptors derive from a woman aged 40 to 55 with acute or convalescent COVID-19.

The chain couples TRBV20-1 to TRBJ1-1; tentatively, D is TRBD1 (6 bases). Looked up from germline, CDR1 is DFQATT and CDR2 is SNEGSKA (reference sequence). The CDR3 has 13 amino acids. Trimming took off 3 bases at V and 5 bases at J, with 13 bases between the two ends. CDR3 DNA sequence: TGCAGTGCTAGTTGGGGGCCCGCAACTGAAGCTTTCTTT. Protein sequence: CSASWGPATEAFF.

This chain connects TRBV29-1 to TRBJ1-1; unclear D gene. Germline CDR1 is SQVTM and CDR2 is ANQGSEA. Trimming shortened V by 3 bases and J by 1 base, and 12 bases separated the two germline ends. The CDR3 totals 14 residues. CDR3 sequence: CSVDLWEGNTEAFF. The CDR3, as DNA: TGCAGCGTTGATTTATGGGAGGGGAACACTGAAGCTTTCTTT.

The chain employs TRBV10-1 and TRBJ2-7, with a weak D call TRBD1 (6 bases). Germline V gene lookup returns CDR1 WNHNN and CDR2 SYGVQD (reference sequence). The CDR3 consists of 13 residues. With 8 bases removed from V and 6 bases from J, the gap between germline ends came to 17 bases. The CDR3 nucleotides are TGCGCCAGCCCTACCCAACAGGGAGCCGAGCAGTACGTC. It specifies CASPTQQGAEQYV.

The CDR3 sequence: CASSVDYTGELFF. The CDR3 DNA sequence: TGTGCCAGCAGCGTAGACTACACCGGGGAGCTGTTTTTT. The gene calls are TRBV9 and TRBJ2-2; D is unresolved. Germline CDR1 is SGDLS and CDR2 is YYNGEE. The V end was cut by 0 bases, the J end by 3 bases, with 3 bases between. The CDR3 sequence is 13 residues long.

The chain has TRBV10-3 and TRBJ1-1; possibly TRBD1 for D (5 bases). Germline V gene data show CDR1 as ENHRY and CDR2 as SYGVKD. The CDR3 sequence is 15 residues long. V was pared by 5 bases and J by 1 base, with 14 bases between. The CDR3 protein is CAISFRGSGNTEAFF. The CDR3 DNA reads TGTGCCATCAGTTTCCGGGGGAGCGGGAACACTGAAGCTTTCTTT.

This sequence joins TRBV5-4 and TRBJ1-2; D remains unclear. Germline values: CDR1 SGHNT, CDR2 YYREEE (reference sequence). The CDR3 spans 14 residues. V was shortened by 1 base and J by 6 bases, with 13 bases between the two germline ends. The CDR3 here is CASSLSSGSHGYTF. Written as DNA, the CDR3 is TGTGCCAGCAGCTTGTCCTCGGGTAGCCATGGCTACACCTTC.

In DNA, the CDR3 is TGCGCCAGCAGCCAAGTGGGGAGCTCCTACGAGCAGTACGTC. Its translation is CASSQVGSSYEQYV. The chain recombines TRBV4-1 with TRBJ2-7; weak D call: TRBD2 (5 bases). This CDR3 has 14 amino acids. V dropped 1 base and J dropped 0 bases, with 7 bases sitting between them. Germline values: CDR1 MGHRA, CDR2 YSYEKL.

V is TRBV21-1 and J is TRBJ2-1; TRBD2 is the table's D call and was not checked against the DNA. TRBV21-1 is listed as a pseudogene. The CDR3 runs 15 residues. The CDR3 is CARKTGSSNYNEQFF. The CDR3 nucleotides are TGTGCCAGAAAAACCGGGTCAAGCAACTACAATGAGCAGTTCTTC.

The chain is built from TRBV29-1 and TRBJ1-3; TRBD1 is a possible D gene (6 bases). Germline values: CDR1 SQVTM, CDR2 ANQGSEA. V was pared by 6 bases and J by 1 base, with 13 bases between. CDR3 length: 14 amino acids. The CDR3 DNA follows: TGCAGCGTGGAACAGGGTTTATCTGGAAACACCATATATTTT. This codes for CSVEQGLSGNTIYF.

The genes are TRBV7-9 and TRBJ1-5; tentative D call: TRBD1 (6 bases). Trimming pared 0 bases from V and 7 bases from J, leaving 13 bases between. Germline CDR1 is SEHNR and CDR2 is FQNEAQ (reference sequence). The length of the CDR3 is 15 residues. CDR3 sequence: CASSLAGGEGQPQHF. In nucleotides, the CDR3 is TGTGCCAGCAGCTTAGCAGGGGGGGAGGGCCAGCCCCAGCATTTT.

The chain recombines TRBV3-1 (or the pseudogene TRBV3-2) with TRBJ1-4; 9 bases agree with TRBD1. J was trimmed by 2 bases and V by 4 bases; bases with no gene match: 8. This CDR3 is built from 17 residues. The germline CDR1 and CDR2 sequences are LGHDT and YNNKEL (reference sequence). DNA for the CDR3: TGTGCCAGCAGCCTCGACAGGGGGACAGCCACTAATGAAAAACTGTTTTTT. Protein sequence: CASSLDRGTATNEKLFF.

This clone was seen a single time. The CDR3 DNA follows: TGCAGCGTTAGGATCGGACAGGGCGGCTACACCTTC. Protein sequence: CSVRIGQGGYTF. The chain has TRBV29-1 and TRBJ1-2, with 8 bases aligning to TRBD1. The CDR3 covers 12 residues. The ends lost 5 bases at V and 8 bases at J; junction bases unmatched: 7. CDR1 is SQVTM, CDR2 ANQGSEA, per germline.